Below are 27 T cell receptor beta chains sequenced from a single sample in a study of beta chain features in type 1 diabetes. All of the isolated RNA was reverse transcribed, so expressed TCRB transcripts were sequenced. This table comes from immunoSEQ multiplex PCR, and its TCRdb copy is limited to in-frame clones, with some not included. The data hold 60,000 or so clones, with about 55% observed a single time. Sample: Tregs from blood. These receptors were collected from a woman aged 18-29 years in good health.

This rearrangement joins TRBV4-1 to TRBJ1-5, with a tentative D call TRBD1 (6 bases). V shed 0 bases and J shed 6 bases, with 9 bases lying between them. The CDR3 totals 14 residues. The germline gives CDR1 MGHRA, CDR2 YSYEKL. CDR3 residues: CASSQEGGGQPQHF. Here the CDR3 DNA reads TGCGCCAGCAGCCAAGAGGGAGGGGGTCAGCCCCAGCATTTT.

The chain recombines TRBV5-6 with TRBJ2-5; 9 bases fit TRBD2. There are 13 residues in the CDR3. Unmatched junction bases numbered 3, after V lost 4 bases and J lost 5 bases. Per germline, CDR1 SGHDT and CDR2 YYEEEE. DNA of the CDR3: TGTGCCAGCAGCAACGGACTAGCGGAGACCCAGTACTTC. Its protein is CASSNGLAETQYF.

This chain uses TRBV30 with TRBJ2-2, with a possible D match to TRBD2 (6 bases). With 2 bases removed from V and 0 bases from J, the gap between germline ends came to 19 bases. CDR3 size: 18 residues. Germline V gene sequence: CDR1 GTSNPN, CDR2 SVGIG (reference sequence). The CDR3 DNA is TGTGCCTGGAGTACACTAGCCGGGGGACTCGCGAACACCGGGGAGCTGTTTTTT. Its protein is CAWSTLAGGLANTGELFF.

The rearrangement joins TRBV6-6 to TRBJ2-5; the match to TRBD2 covers 7 bases. The CDR3 totals 13 residues. Germline CDR1 is MNHNY and CDR2 is SVGAGI (reference sequence). The V gene end was trimmed by 6 bases and the J gene end by 5 bases; junction bases not matched to a gene: 6. CDR3 region: CASSYGGYETQYF. The CDR3 DNA reads as TGTGCCAGCAGCTACGGGGGGTATGAGACCCAGTACTTC.

The chain uses TRBV4-1 and TRBJ2-2; 7 bases agree with TRBD1. V shed 2 bases and J 2 bases; nucleotides not matched to a gene: 5. From germline, CDR1 is MGHRA and CDR2 YSYEKL. The CDR3 runs to 16 residues. The CDR3 DNA follows: TGCGCCAGCAGCCAACACAGGGGCCCCAACACCGGGGAGCTGTTTTTT. Protein sequence: CASSQHRGPNTGELFF.

The gene calls are TRBV6-1 and TRBJ1-2; a possible D gene is TRBD1 (6 bases). There are 13 residues in the CDR3. The V end was cut by 6 bases, the J end by 4 bases, with 12 bases between. CDR1 and CDR2 (germline): MNHNS, SASEGT. CDR3 bases: TGTGCCAGCAGGCCGACAGGATCCTATGGCTACACCTTC. Encoded protein: CASRPTGSYGYTF.

J is TRBJ2-5 and V is TRBV27; 15 bases agree with TRBD2. The CDR3 consists of 20 residues. The ends lost 6 bases at V and 2 bases at J; junction bases unmatched: 16. Germline V lookup: CDR1 MNHEY, CDR2 SMNVEV (reference sequence). The CDR3, as DNA: TGTGCCAGCAGCACCACCCCTCCGGGACTAGCGGGGGGACGGCAAGAGACCCAGTACTTC. It encodes CASSTTPPGLAGGRQETQYF.

The chain links TRBV19 to TRBJ2-6; a weak D match, TRBD1 (6 bases). V was pared by 5 bases and J by 1 base, with 9 bases between. This CDR3 contains 15 residues. The germline gives CDR1 LNHDA, CDR2 SQIVND (reference sequence). CDR3 nucleotides: TGTGCCAGTAGTCCCGGGACATCTGGGGCCAACGTCCTGACTTTC. Residues: CASSPGTSGANVLTF.

The chain carries TRBV27 and TRBJ2-7; maybe TRBD2 (6 bases). V lost 10 bases, J lost 2 bases, and 18 bases lay in between. Germline V gives CDR1 MNHEY, CDR2 SMNVEV (reference sequence). The CDR3 loop spans 14 amino acids. As DNA, the CDR3 is TGTGCCACCGGGGGACGGCCGGGCGCCTACGAGCAGTACTTC. Translating gives CATGGRPGAYEQYF.

V and J are TRBV11-2 and TRBJ2-5; 8 bases align to TRBD1. Matching the DNA end better, TRBJ2-7 makes the J call doubtful. Germline lookup yields CDR1 SGHAT and CDR2 FQNNGV. This CDR3 is 14 amino acids long. CDR3 protein: CASSLTGVTYEQYF. The CDR3 coding sequence is TGTGCCAGCAGCCTGACAGGGGTTACTTACGAGCAGTACTTC.

V usage is TRBV9 and J usage is TRBJ1-2, with D hard to call. Germline V gives CDR1 SGDLS, CDR2 YYNGEE. This CDR3 comprises 14 residues. Trimming took off 4 bases at V and 4 bases at J, with 14 bases between the two ends. This chain's CDR3 is CASSPSRNPYGYTF. Written as DNA, the CDR3 is TGTGCCAGCAGCCCCTCGCGGAACCCCTATGGCTACACCTTC.

The chain uses TRBV2 and TRBJ2-2; no clear D gene. CDR3 length equals 14 residues. Germline V CDR1 and CDR2: SNHLY, FYNNEI. The V gene lost 4 bases and the J gene lost 1 base, with 7 bases spanning the gap. The CDR3 loop is CASSALRNTGELFF. The CDR3 DNA is TGTGCCAGCAGTGCCCTCCGGAACACCGGGGAGCTGTTTTTT. Full variable domain (rest looked up from reference TRBV2 and TRBJ2-2): EPEVTQTPSHQVTQMGQEVILRCVPISNHLYFYWYRQILGQKVEFLVSFYNNEISEKSEIFDDQFSVERPDGSNFTLKIRSTKLEDSAMYFCASSALRNTGELFFGEGSRLTVL.

The gene calls are TRBV28 and TRBJ2-7; 7 positions agree with TRBD1. The CDR3 is 14 amino acids. The germline gives CDR1 MDHEN, CDR2 SYDVKM. The junction had 6 bases not matched to a gene; V was cut back by 3 bases and J by 4 bases. This CDR3 reads CASSLQGGSYEQYF. The CDR3 nucleotides are TGTGCCAGCAGTTTGCAAGGGGGCTCTTACGAGCAGTACTTC.

The chain is built from TRBV5-1 and TRBJ2-2; D is undetermined. Trimming left V 0 bases short and J 5 bases short, with 11 bases between. This CDR3 spans 15 amino acids. Per the germline V gene, CDR1 is SGHRS and CDR2 is YFSETQ. In nucleotides, the CDR3 is TGCGCCAGCAGCTTGGCCGATCGACAAACCGGGGAGCTGTTTTTT. It is translated as CASSLADRQTGELFF. Full variable domain (missing parts from reference TRBV5-1 and TRBJ2-2): KAGVTQTPRYLIKTRGQQVTLSCSPISGHRSVSWYQQTPGQGLQFLFEYFSETQRNKGNFPGRFSGRQFSNSRSEMNVSTLELGDSALYLCASSLADRQTGELFFGEGSRLTVL.

This clone was detected only a few times. This chain uses TRBV10-3 with TRBJ2-7, with unresolved D. The CDR3 has 9 residues. Trimming removed 10 bases from V and 2 bases from J, with 3 bases in between. Germline CDR1 is ENHRY and CDR2 is SYGVKD. CDR3 sequence reads: CATTYEQYF. CDR3 DNA: TGTGCCACCACCTACGAGCAGTACTTC.

As concerns this clone: An end of the junction does not agree with germline; a read error may underlie this. Additional DNA sequences in this sample encode the identical CDR3. The V gene is TRBV13, the J gene TRBJ1-1, with 8 bases fitting TRBD1. The CDR3 length is 15 residues. The germline gives CDR1 PRHDT, CDR2 FYEKMQ (reference sequence). The CDR3 DNA follows: TGTGCCAGCACCATAAGGACAGGGCCGAACACCGAAGCTTTCTTT. Translation gives CASTIRTGPNTEAFF.

V usage is TRBV2 and J usage is TRBJ2-1, with D tentatively TRBD1 (6 bases). This CDR3 comprises 15 residues. The ends were cut back, 4 bases at V and 6 bases at J, with 16 bases in the middle. From germline, CDR1 is SNHLY and CDR2 FYNNEI. In nucleotides, the CDR3 is TGTGCCAGCAGTGCACAGGGACGAGGGCTCAATGAGCAGTTCTTC. Encoded protein: CASSAQGRGLNEQFF.

In its sample, this clone was seen a few times. The chain is built from TRBV7-9 and TRBJ1-1; D call uncertain. The CDR3 length is 12 residues. Per germline, CDR1 SEHNR and CDR2 FQNEAQ (reference sequence). The ends were cut back, 2 bases at V and 8 bases at J, with 9 bases in the middle. The DNA for the CDR3 is TGTGCCAGCAGCTTAATCCAGATCGAAGCTTTCTTT. Residues: CASSLIQIEAFF.

This clone was detected only a few times. J is TRBJ2-7 and V is TRBV27, with 7 bases fitting TRBD2. After removal of 1 base from V and 9 bases from J, the junction contained 6 bases not matched to a gene. This CDR3 has 13 residues. Germline V gives CDR1 MNHEY, CDR2 SMNVEV (reference sequence). CDR3 region: CASSLFAGVGQYF. The CDR3 DNA reads TGTGCCAGCAGTTTATTCGCGGGGGTCGGGCAGTACTTC.

This clone turned up a few times. The rearrangement joins TRBV2 to TRBJ2-5; TRBD2 matches 7 bases. With V trimmed by 3 bases and J by 10 bases, 5 bases remained unmatched. This CDR3 has 12 residues. Germline values: CDR1 SNHLY, CDR2 FYNNEI. DNA of the CDR3: TGTGCCAGCAGTGAGGGGGGGGGTAACCAGTACTTC. Protein sequence: CASSEGGGNQYF.

V usage is TRBV6-6 and J usage is TRBJ2-5, with 7 bases that match TRBD1. The DNA end lines up better with TRBJ2-7; the J call may be wrong. CDR3 length: 14 amino acids. Germline CDR1 MNHNY, CDR2 SVGAGI (reference sequence). CDR3 amino acids: CASSSPGQKVEQYF. Here the CDR3 DNA reads TGTGCCAGCAGTTCCCCGGGACAGAAAGTCGAGCAGTACTTC.

About this clone itself: A junction end diverges from the germline sequence, so it may reflect a read error. The sample has other DNA sequences that encode this CDR3 too. The V gene is TRBV11-2, the J gene TRBJ2-7; 12 bases agree with TRBD2. The CDR3 loop spans 17 amino acids. Germline V gene data show CDR1 as SGHAT and CDR2 as FQNNGV. DNA of the CDR3: TGCGCCAGCAGCTTAGATCGCGGACTAGCGGGACGGTACGAGCAGTACTTC. This sequence encodes CASSLDRGLAGRYEQYF.

J is TRBJ2-7 and V is TRBV5-1; 7 nucleotides line up with TRBD2. J gave up 0 bases and V 2 bases, and 5 bases lay outside the gene matches. CDR1 is SGHRS and CDR2 is YFSETQ in the germline V gene. CDR3 length: 15 amino acids. CDR3 region: CASSFGGESSYEQYF. The CDR3 nucleotides read TGCGCCAGCAGCTTTGGGGGGGAAAGCTCCTACGAGCAGTACTTC.

A few counts support this clone. The chain is built from TRBV7-9 and TRBJ1-4; D gene ambiguous. The V end lost 6 bases, the J end lost 7 bases, and 12 bases lay between the germline ends. The CDR3 has 13 amino acids. The germline CDR1 and CDR2 sequences are SEHNR and FQNEAQ (reference sequence). The CDR3 spells CASSSMSGEKLFF. As DNA, the CDR3 is TGTGCCAGCAGTTCTATGAGCGGTGAAAAACTGTTTTTT.

The chain links TRBV5-4 to TRBJ2-3; TRBD2 matches at 12 bases. V trimming: 0 bases; J trimming: 3 bases; junction bases outside the gene matches: 14. Germline V CDR1 and CDR2: SGHNT, YYREEE (reference sequence). CDR3 size: 20 residues. Here the CDR3 reads CASSLEASGRAEARTDTQYF. CDR3 in DNA: TGTGCCAGCAGCTTGGAAGCTAGCGGGAGGGCCGAGGCCAGAACAGATACGCAGTATTTT.

The J gene is TRBJ1-2, the V gene TRBV6-5; 9 bases agree with TRBD1. Germline lookup yields CDR1 MNHEY and CDR2 SVGAGI. The CDR3 runs 15 residues. V was pared by 0 bases and J by 8 bases, with 7 bases of the junction left unmatched. CDR3 protein: CASSYSDRGGSGYTF. As DNA, the CDR3 is TGTGCCAGCAGTTACTCGGACAGGGGAGGGTCGGGCTACACCTTC.

The genes are TRBV7-2 and TRBJ2-5; 7 bases are shared with TRBD2. Trimming took 2 bases from V and 5 from J; bases not matched to a gene: 2. This CDR3 is 13 amino acids long. CDR1 and CDR2 from the germline V gene are SGHTA and FQGNSA. The chain's CDR3 is CASSLWGGETQYF. The CDR3 DNA reads TGTGCCAGCAGCTTATGGGGGGGGGAGACCCAGTACTTC.